A single sample gave rise to the 27 T cell receptor beta chains below, sequenced in a study of T-cell memory formation after mild COVID-19. A single record per CDR3 protein comes from TCRdb applying MiXCR to the 5' RACE reads. Altogether under 600,000 distinct CDR3 sequences are present, 20% to 25% being singletons, with the ten largest covering approximately 8.4%. The sequencing input was PBMCs or a T cell subset sorted from them (not recorded which). These receptors were taken from an adult woman who had mild COVID-19 (a few samples of this study predate the infection). Cell type and time point are not known.

A few counts support this clonotype. This chain links TRBV4-3 with TRBJ1-5, with D unresolved. The germline V and J ends were trimmed by 0 bases and 7 bases, with 10 bases remaining between them. Germline V lookup: CDR1 LGHNA, CDR2 YSLEER. CDR3 length: 14 amino acids. CDR3 coding DNA: TGCGCCAGCAGCCAAGACAGGTGGGAGCAGCCCCAGCATTTT. Residues: CASSQDRWEQPQHF.

This clonotype has just a few counts. CDR3 nucleotide sequence: TGTGCCAGCAGCTTACGGGGCCAGGGAAATGGGTACAATGAGCAGTTCTTC. This sequence encodes CASSLRGQGNGYNEQFF. The chain links TRBV7-9 to TRBJ2-1; TRBD1 or TRBD2 may be the D gene (5 bases each). CDR1 and CDR2 from the germline V gene are SEHNR and FQNEAQ (reference sequence). Trimming left V 2 bases short and J 4 bases short, with 18 bases between. The CDR3 is 17 amino acids.

This chain connects TRBV7-6 to TRBJ2-5, with D perhaps matching TRBD2 (7 bases). The germline V gene encodes CDR1 SGHVS and CDR2 FNYEAQ. This CDR3 has 16 amino acids. V gave up 1 base and J gave up 1 base, with 13 bases separating them. The CDR3 spells CASSLDGGGRQETQYF. The CDR3 region has the DNA TGTGCCAGCAGCTTAGATGGCGGGGGCCGCCAAGAGACCCAGTACTTC.

This clonotype was detected only a few times. This sequence joins TRBV5-6 and TRBJ2-3; D unclear. Between the trimmed V and J ends, which lost 1 base and 0 bases, there was a span of 9 bases. This CDR3 is built from 15 residues. Looked up from germline, CDR1 is SGHDT and CDR2 is YYEEEE. The CDR3 DNA reads TGTGCCAGCAGCTTGTACTCTTCTAGCACAGATACGCAGTATTTT. It translates to CASSLYSSSTDTQYF.

This clonotype has only a few counts. The rearrangement uses TRBV5-1 and TRBJ1-6; the D is unclear. The V and J ends lost 0 bases and 5 bases respectively, with 6 bases between them. This CDR3 has 14 residues. Germline CDR1 and CDR2: SGHRS and YFSETQ. The DNA for the CDR3 is TGCGCCAGCAGCTTGGATGCCCATAATTCACCCCTCCACTTT. Its translation is CASSLDAHNSPLHF.

This clonotype has only a few counts. The chain joins TRBV4-3 to TRBJ2-7; D is possibly TRBD2 (6 bases). This CDR3 is built from 15 residues. Trimming took off 1 base at V and 3 bases at J, with 13 bases between the two ends. The germline CDR1 and CDR2 sequences are LGHNA and YSLEER. The CDR3 is CASSQVEGMGYEQYF. The DNA of the CDR3 is TGCGCCAGCAGCCAAGTGGAGGGAATGGGCTACGAGCAGTACTTC.

The chain links TRBV4-3 to TRBJ2-3; D call uncertain. CDR3 length: 16 amino acids. Between the trimmed V and J ends, which lost 0 bases and 0 bases, there was a span of 10 bases. CDR1 is LGHNA, CDR2 YSLEER, per germline. This CDR3 is CASSQDRARSTDTQYF. CDR3 coding DNA: TGCGCCAGCAGCCAAGATCGAGCGAGAAGCACAGATACGCAGTATTTT.

V gene TRBV7-6 combines with J gene TRBJ2-5, with 7 bases identical to TRBD2. CDR1 and CDR2 from the germline V gene are SGHVS and FNYEAQ. CDR3 length: 13 amino acids. V shed 1 base and J 6 bases; nucleotides not matched to a gene: 2. CDR3 sequence: CASSLEAGKTQYF. CDR3 sequence (DNA): TGTGCCAGCAGCTTAGAAGCGGGGAAGACCCAGTACTTC.

The J gene is TRBJ1-4, the V gene TRBV7-9, with no clear D. The V gene lost 8 bases and the J gene lost 7 bases, with 20 bases spanning the gap. Germline lookup yields CDR1 SEHNR and CDR2 FQNEAQ (reference sequence). The CDR3 contains 15 residues. CDR3 in DNA: TGTGCCAGCGGTTCTATTGGTGCAGTGGGTGAAAAACTGTTTTTT. Translating gives CASGSIGAVGEKLFF.

The chain has TRBV20-1 and TRBJ2-1, with D possibly matching TRBD1 (5 bases). CDR1 and CDR2 from the germline V gene are DFQATT and SNEGSKA (reference sequence). This CDR3 is 15 amino acids long. The V and J ends lost 4 bases and 2 bases respectively, with 15 bases between them. The CDR3 DNA reads TGCAGTGCTAAGATAGGGGCTTCCCCCTACAATGAGCAGTTCTTC. Translated, it gives CSAKIGASPYNEQFF.

The chain combines TRBV20-1 with TRBJ1-1; 7 positions match TRBD1. The germline CDR1 and CDR2 sequences are DFQATT and SNEGSKA (reference sequence). This CDR3 is built from 17 residues. J lost 0 bases, V lost 3 bases, and 13 bases had no gene match. This CDR3 reads CSARSNDRAAMNTEAFF. The CDR3 DNA reads as TGCAGTGCTAGGAGCAATGACAGGGCAGCCATGAACACTGAAGCTTTCTTT.

J is TRBJ2-3 and V is TRBV6-1; no reliable D call. V lost 0 bases to trimming and J lost 2 bases, with 9 bases between them. Germline V gene lookup returns CDR1 MNHNS and CDR2 SASEGT. The CDR3 has 15 amino acids. CDR3 coding DNA: TGTGCCAGCAGTGAAGCAGTGCAGCACACAGATACGCAGTATTTT. Translation: CASSEAVQHTDTQYF.

This clonotype was seen a handful of times. This chain uses TRBV6-2 or TRBV6-3 with TRBJ2-3; 8 nucleotides agree with TRBD2. V lost 6 bases and J lost 4; bases outside the gene matches: 12. Germline V gene lookup returns CDR1 MNHEY and CDR2 SVGEGT. The CDR3 sequence is 16 residues long. The CDR3 DNA reads TGTGCCAGCAGACCTCTAGCGGGTCTCCCAGCAGATACGCAGTATTTT. Translated: CASRPLAGLPADTQYF.

V gene TRBV9 combines with J gene TRBJ2-4, with no clear D. This CDR3 region has 14 residues. V lost 3 bases and J 0 bases, leaving 7 bases between the germline ends. Germline loops: CDR1 SGDLS, CDR2 YYNGEE. The CDR3 bases are TGTGCCAGCAGCGAGGGTGTAGCCAAAAACATTCAGTACTTC. It specifies CASSEGVAKNIQYF.

V is TRBV18 and J is TRBJ1-4, with unresolved D. The CDR3 consists of 16 residues. Germline-derived CDR1 and CDR2 are KGHSH and LQKENI. V dropped 3 bases and J dropped 3 bases, with 14 bases sitting between them. The CDR3 coding sequence is TGTGCCAGCTCACCTCGAGAGAGTTTGTCTAATGAAAAACTGTTTTTT. It specifies CASSPRESLSNEKLFF.

This chain joins TRBV7-6 and TRBJ2-7; a possible D gene is TRBD1 (5 bases). The germline V gene has CDR1 SGHVS and CDR2 FNYEAQ. The CDR3 has 14 amino acids. Trimming shortened V by 3 bases and J by 0 bases, and 9 bases separated the two germline ends. The CDR3 nucleotides are TGTGCCAGCAGCTTGACAGATTACTCCTACGAGCAGTACTTC. The encoded protein is CASSLTDYSYEQYF.

This clonotype was seen a handful of times. The chain has TRBV7-2 and TRBJ1-1; the D is unclear. Germline-derived CDR1 and CDR2 are SGHTA and FQGNSA. With 5 bases removed from V and 0 bases from J, the gap between germline ends came to 7 bases. CDR3 length equals 13 residues. The DNA of the CDR3 is TGTGCCAGCAGCGGGATGATGAACACTGAAGCTTTCTTT. Translated: CASSGMMNTEAFF.

J is TRBJ2-1 and V is TRBV15; 9 bases fit TRBD1. The J segment lost 7 bases and the V segment lost 6 bases, leaving 10 bases of the junction unmatched. Germline V lookup: CDR1 LNHNV, CDR2 YYDKDF (reference sequence). CDR3 length: 15 amino acids. The chain's CDR3 is CATSRDRVLRNEQFF. The CDR3 DNA reads TGTGCCACCAGTAGGGACAGGGTCCTTCGTAATGAGCAGTTCTTC.

There are a few counts of this clonotype. J is TRBJ2-3 and V is TRBV7-6, with no clear D. V gave up 5 bases and J gave up 4 bases, with 13 bases separating them. Germline-derived CDR1 and CDR2 are SGHVS and FNYEAQ. CDR3 length: 14 residues. Written as DNA, the CDR3 is TGTGCCAGCAGCACCCCTCCGCGCGCAGATACGCAGTATTTT. Translating gives CASSTPPRADTQYF. Full variable domain (outside the CDR3, taken from reference TRBV7-6 and TRBJ2-3): GAGVSQSPRYKVTKRGQDVALRCDPISGHVSLYWYRQALGQGPEFLTYFNYEAQQDKSGLPNDRFSAERPEGSISTLTIQRTEQRDSAMYRCASSTPPRADTQYFGPGTRLTVL.

This clonotype occurred a few times. This chain connects TRBV12-3 or TRBV12-4 to TRBJ2-1, with TRBD2 identical over 10 bases. This CDR3 is 15 amino acids long. V lost 5 bases to trimming and J lost 5 bases; unmatched junction nucleotides: 6. The CDR3: CASSPRTSGDNEQFF. For the CDR3, the DNA is TGTGCCAGCAGTCCGAGGACTAGCGGAGACAATGAGCAGTTCTTC.

The chain has TRBV19 and TRBJ2-3; D gene unclear. This CDR3 has 15 residues. Trimming left V 4 bases short and J 0 bases short, with 11 bases between. In germline, CDR1 is LNHDA, CDR2 SQIVND (reference sequence). The CDR3 bases are TGTGCCAGTAGTACCTATGCGGCGAGCACAGATACGCAGTATTTT. This translates into CASSTYAASTDTQYF.

The chain carries TRBV4-3 and TRBJ2-1; D gene unclear. The germline V gene encodes CDR1 LGHNA and CDR2 YSLEER. V dropped 0 bases and J dropped 0 bases, with 9 bases sitting between them. There are 16 residues in the CDR3. DNA for the CDR3: TGCGCCAGCAGCCAAGATGGTCGGAGCTCCTACAATGAGCAGTTCTTC. Translated: CASSQDGRSSYNEQFF.

The table lists this clonotype with a few counts. The CDR3 is CASGNGNEQFF. The CDR3 coding sequence is TGTGCCAGCGGGAATGGAAATGAGCAGTTCTTC. The chain is built from TRBV12-3 or TRBV12-4 and TRBJ2-1; D is ambiguous. The CDR3 is 11 amino acids. Trimming removed 8 bases at V and 7 bases at J, with 9 bases between.

The genes are TRBV7-9 and TRBJ1-1; D uncertain. Germline V gene sequence: CDR1 SEHNR, CDR2 FQNEAQ (reference sequence). The CDR3 has 16 amino acids. Trimming removed 2 bases at V and 0 bases at J, with 13 bases between. CDR3 loop: CASSLRAGLMNTEAFF. CDR3 nucleotide sequence: TGTGCCAGCAGCTTACGGGCAGGCCTTATGAACACTGAAGCTTTCTTT. The full variable domain, in which reference TRBV7-9 and TRBJ1-1 provide the parts outside the CDR3, is DTGVSQNPRHKITKRGQNVTFRCDPISEHNRLYWYRQTLGQGPEFLTYFQNEAQLEKSRLLSDRFSAERPKGSFSTLEIQRTEQGDSAMYLCASSLRAGLMNTEAFFGQGTRLTVV.

This clonotype occurred a few times. This rearrangement joins TRBV12-3 or TRBV12-4 to TRBJ2-2; D not resolved. Between the trimmed V and J ends, which lost 8 bases and 1 base, there was a span of 14 bases. The CDR3 runs 15 residues. In DNA, the CDR3 is TGTGCCAGCCAGCCGAAGGAGAGGAACACCGGGGAGCTGTTTTTT. The encoded protein is CASQPKERNTGELFF.

The CDR3 bases are TGTGCCACTAGTCTCCGGGACAGGGGACGGCAGCCCCAGCATTTT. Protein: CATSLRDRGRQPQHF. The genes are TRBV6-6 and TRBJ1-5; 10 bases align to TRBD1. Germline trimming cut 10 bases from V and 7 bases from J; bases unmatched to any gene: 13. This CDR3 has 15 residues. Germline V CDR1 and CDR2: MNHNY, SVGAGI (reference sequence).

This chain joins TRBV6-2 or TRBV6-3 and TRBJ2-5; D gene uncertain. Germline V lookup: CDR1 MNHEY, CDR2 SVGEGT. With 4 bases removed from V and 5 bases from J, the gap between germline ends came to 11 bases. The CDR3 is made up of 13 amino acids. The CDR3 bases are TGTGCCAGCAGTTCCCTGGGGTCGGAGACCCAGTACTTC. It yields the protein CASSSLGSETQYF.